Included here is one T cell receptor (beta chain) sequence, with context. Its antigen is unknown. Use of 60 Vbeta and 13 Jbeta primers characterized the PCR. Only in-frame clones appear in the TCRdb table, and some are missing; sequencing was by immunoSEQ multiplex PCR. The sample lists around 170,000 clones, around four fifths occurring once. Per the germline V gene, CDR1 is LNHDA and CDR2 is SQIVND (reference sequence). The V gene lost 3 bases and the J gene lost 7 bases, with 12 bases spanning the gap. This CDR3 comprises 13 residues. The sample originates from a study of cytomegalovirus exposure and HLA in healthy donors. Study findings and constraints: Donor immune exposure was known only as CMV serostatus.

The sequencing input was PBMCs. This receptor was identified in a woman aged 45 to 65 in good health and CMV-seropositive. J is TRBJ1-2 and V is TRBV19, with D perhaps TRBD1 (5 bases). CDR3 bases: TGTGCCAGTAGTATCGGCAGGGCGGCTGGCTACACCTTC. This sequence encodes CASSIGRAAGYTF.